The clone carrying this TCR beta chain was seen a handful of times. These data originate in a study of identical twins. CDR3 length: 20 amino acids. The germline CDR1 and CDR2 sequences are MGHRA and YSYEKL. V lost 0 bases to trimming and J lost 6 bases; unmatched junction nucleotides: 18. Using its own MiXCR run on the 5' RACE reads, TCRdb lists one record per CDR3 protein. The table shows around 530,000 distinct CDR3 sequences, with approximately 14% occurring only once. Separately, the same data were catalogued under a study of yellow fever vaccine responses in identical twins.

The sequence was collected from a woman aged 18-30 years in good health. The specimen sequenced was CD4+ T cells sorted from blood. V and J are TRBV4-1 and TRBJ1-1, with TRBD1 matching 11 bases. The CDR3 DNA is TGCGCCAGCAGCCAAGATCGCGGTATGGACAGGGGGCATATGGGAGCTGAAGCTTTCTTT. Its protein product is CASSQDRGMDRGHMGAEAFF.